The 24 T cell receptor beta chains presented below share a single source sample, sequenced in a study of response to subunit inactivated influenza vaccine. MiXCR, run by TCRdb on the RT-PCR reads, gives a single entry per CDR3 protein. The sample contains roughly 650,000 distinct CDR3 sequences, around 13% of which appear only once. Sequences were derived from PBMCs from blood, sampled about 14 days before vaccination. The receptors shown here come from a man aged 50 to 59 who received an inactivated influenza vaccine.

This clonotype was seen repeatedly, ten times or more. V is TRBV20-1 and J is TRBJ1-3; D is possibly TRBD1 (6 bases). The CDR3 spans 15 residues. V was cut by 6 bases and J by 0 bases, with 15 bases left in between. Per germline, CDR1 DFQATT and CDR2 SNEGSKA (reference sequence). The CDR3 nucleotides are TGCAGTGCCACCCCGGGGGCCCTCTCTGGAAACACCATATATTTT. Translated, it gives CSATPGALSGNTIYF.

This chain uses TRBV20-1 with TRBJ2-4; D call uncertain. Germline V gene data show CDR1 as DFQATT and CDR2 as SNEGSKA (reference sequence). This CDR3 is 13 amino acids long. V shed 3 bases and J shed 6 bases, with 12 bases lying between them. The CDR3 coding sequence is TGCAGTGCTAGTCGCGACGAGCGAAACATTCAGTACTTC. It codes for CSASRDERNIQYF.

The V call is TRBV3-1, the J call TRBJ2-7, with D possibly TRBD1 on 5 matching bases. Germline CDR1 is LGHDT and CDR2 is YNNKEL (reference sequence). This CDR3 has 12 amino acids. Trimming removed 2 bases at V and 4 bases at J, with 6 bases between. The CDR3 DNA reads as TGTGCCAGCAGCCAACGACAGTACGAGCAGTACTTC. Translated, it gives CASSQRQYEQYF.

This clonotype was observed a few times. The rearrangement joins TRBV6-2 or TRBV6-3 to TRBJ1-2; 8 bases map to TRBD1. From germline, CDR1 is MNHEY and CDR2 SVGEGT. The CDR3 covers 15 residues. After removal of 6 bases from V and 9 bases from J, the junction contained 15 bases not matched to a gene. Here the CDR3 reads CASSTGGTGGRSYTF. The DNA for the CDR3 is TGTGCCAGCAGCACGGGCGGGACAGGCGGCAGGAGCTACACCTTC.

The chain is built from TRBV6-1 and TRBJ1-2, with D unresolved. Germline CDR1 and CDR2: MNHNS and SASEGT. The CDR3 has 14 residues. Trimming stripped 7 bases from V and 2 bases from J, with 14 bases between. CDR3 in amino acids: CASNVQTGNYGYTF. CDR3 coding DNA: TGTGCCAGCAATGTTCAGACGGGGAACTATGGCTACACCTTC.

This clonotype was found many times. V gene TRBV7-2 combines with J gene TRBJ1-2; D remains ambiguous. Germline loops: CDR1 SGHTA, CDR2 FQGNSA. The CDR3 loop spans 15 amino acids. Trimming cost V 1 base and J 8 bases, with 17 bases left between them. DNA of the CDR3: TGTGCCAGCAGCTTAGTTCGTGGTTTGACATACGGCTACACCTTC. This sequence encodes CASSLVRGLTYGYTF.

This rearrangement joins TRBV7-9 to TRBJ2-1; D not resolved. Trimming removed 4 bases at V and 7 bases at J, with 14 bases between. Germline V lookup: CDR1 SEHNR, CDR2 FQNEAQ (reference sequence). This CDR3 contains 14 residues. The CDR3 nucleotides are TGTGCCAGCAGCTCGGGTACACGAGCTAATGAGCAGTTCTTC. It yields the protein CASSSGTRANEQFF. The complete variable domain, with remaining parts taken from reference TRBV7-9 and TRBJ2-1, reads DTGVSQNPRHKITKRGQNVTFRCDPISEHNRLYWYRQTLGQGPEFLTYFQNEAQLEKSRLLSDRFSAERPKGSFSTLEIQRTEQGDSAMYLCASSSGTRANEQFFGPGTRLTVL.

Only a few counts were recorded for this clonotype. The V call is TRBV29-1, the J call TRBJ2-7, with TRBD2 as a possible D gene (5 bases). CDR1 SQVTM and CDR2 ANQGSEA come from the germline V gene. This CDR3 is 12 amino acids long. The ends were cut back, 6 bases at V and 2 bases at J, with 11 bases in the middle. The CDR3 bases are TGCAGCGTGAGGGCGGGTACCTACGAGCAGTACTTC. Its translation is CSVRAGTYEQYF.

This clonotype was counted many times. The chain carries TRBV5-1 and TRBJ1-6, with 10 bases that match TRBD1. CDR3 length: 15 residues. J was trimmed by 9 bases and V by 4 bases; bases with no gene match: 7. Germline V gene lookup returns CDR1 SGHRS and CDR2 YFSETQ. The CDR3 nucleotides are TGCGCCAGCAGCGGCGGGACAGGGGAGGGTTCACCCCTCCACTTT. Its protein product is CASSGGTGEGSPLHF.

This chain uses TRBV29-1 with TRBJ2-7; D is undetermined. The V and J ends lost 6 bases and 2 bases respectively, with 14 bases between them. The CDR3 totals 13 residues. Germline V lookup: CDR1 SQVTM, CDR2 ANQGSEA. Here the CDR3 DNA reads TGCAGCGTAACGGACGGAAAAACCTACGAGCAGTACTTC. Translating it yields CSVTDGKTYEQYF.

This chain links TRBV27 with TRBJ2-7; D might be TRBD2 (6 bases). The CDR3 is 16 amino acids. In germline, CDR1 is MNHEY, CDR2 SMNVEV (reference sequence). V lost 5 bases and J 3 bases, leaving 20 bases between the germline ends. The CDR3 DNA sequence: TGTGCCAGCAGTCCCGGCGGGGAGCGGGTTCTCTACGAGCAGTACTTC. It yields the protein CASSPGGERVLYEQYF.

At least ten counts were recorded for this clonotype. The rearrangement joins TRBV5-1 to TRBJ2-1; 10 bases agree with TRBD1. V was pared by 0 bases and J by 8 bases, with 5 bases of the junction left unmatched. The CDR3 extends over 15 amino acids. Germline V gene lookup returns CDR1 SGHRS and CDR2 YFSETQ. CDR3 loop: CASSLVGQGRDEQFF. The CDR3, as DNA: TGCGCCAGCAGCTTGGTGGGACAGGGGAGAGATGAGCAGTTCTTC.

This clonotype was seen more than once but under ten times. This chain joins TRBV7-9 and TRBJ2-3, with D maybe TRBD2 (6 bases). The CDR3 is made up of 16 amino acids. CDR1 and CDR2 from the germline V gene are SEHNR and FQNEAQ (reference sequence). The V end was cut by 4 bases, the J end by 1 base, with 15 bases between. The CDR3 region is CASSSLIAEGTDTQYF. CDR3 nucleotides: TGTGCCAGCAGCTCCCTAATAGCGGAAGGCACAGATACGCAGTATTTT.

The rearrangement links TRBV25-1 to TRBJ1-4; perhaps TRBD1 as D (6 bases). Germline V gene data show CDR1 as MGHDK and CDR2 as SYGVNS. V was cut by 5 bases and J by 8 bases, with 21 bases left in between. This CDR3 has 16 amino acids. The CDR3 DNA is TGTGCCAGCAGTCTATCCCCGGGGCAGGGACAAGAAAAACTGTTTTTT. Translating gives CASSLSPGQGQEKLFF.

This clonotype occurred many times. The chain employs TRBV4-3 and TRBJ2-7; 8 bases match TRBD1. Germline assignment: CDR1 LGHNA and CDR2 YSLEER. The CDR3 is made up of 16 amino acids. V lost 0 bases to trimming and J lost 3 bases; unmatched junction nucleotides: 7. The CDR3 is CASSQEYQGAYYEQYF. The CDR3, as DNA: TGCGCCAGCAGCCAAGAATACCAGGGGGCTTACTACGAGCAGTACTTC.

The chain carries TRBV15 and TRBJ2-7; no clear D. Germline CDR1 and CDR2: LNHNV and YYDKDF (reference sequence). The CDR3 contains 15 residues. The germline V and J ends were trimmed by 0 bases and 3 bases, with 12 bases remaining between them. The CDR3: CATSRDWAGRYEQYF. In DNA form, the CDR3 reads TGTGCCACCAGCAGAGATTGGGCAGGACGCTACGAGCAGTACTTC. Full variable domain (outside the CDR3, taken from reference TRBV15 and TRBJ2-7): DAMVIQNPRYQVTQFGKPVTLSCSQTLNHNVMYWYQQKSSQAPKLLFHYYDKDFNNEADTPDNFQSRRPNTSFCFLDIRSPGLGDTAMYLCATSRDWAGRYEQYFGPGTRLTVT.

The count of this clonotype is one. V usage is TRBV10-3 and J usage is TRBJ1-1; maybe TRBD1 (6 bases). The CDR3 length is 13 residues. With 11 bases removed from V and 2 bases from J, the gap between germline ends came to 15 bases. The germline gives CDR1 ENHRY, CDR2 SYGVKD. In DNA form, the CDR3 reads TGTGCCGTCAAAGGACAGCTTAACACTGAAGCTTTCTTT. Residues: CAVKGQLNTEAFF.

This clonotype has only a few counts. The genes are TRBV6-2 or TRBV6-3 and TRBJ1-6; 7 bases match TRBD1. This CDR3 contains 15 residues. Germline CDR1 reads MNHEY; CDR2 reads SVGEGT. Losses at the gene ends were 2 bases for V and 8 bases for J; bases not matched to a gene: 6. CDR3 nucleotide sequence: TGTGCCAGCAGTTACCTACAGGGGCGCGATTCACCCCTCCACTTT. As protein: CASSYLQGRDSPLHF.

The gene calls are TRBV30 and TRBJ2-1; a possible D gene is TRBD2 (6 bases). Germline assignment: CDR1 GTSNPN and CDR2 SVGIG (reference sequence). The CDR3 runs 16 residues. Deletions cut 0 bases from V and 6 bases from J, with 18 bases between. CDR3 DNA: TGTGCCTGGAGTGTACGGGTCGGGAGTATCCCCAATGAGCAGTTCTTC. This gives the protein CAWSVRVGSIPNEQFF.

The chain employs TRBV5-1 and TRBJ2-7; 8 nucleotides line up with TRBD2. The germline V gene encodes CDR1 SGHRS and CDR2 YFSETQ. V shed 2 bases, J shed 5 bases, and the junction held 6 bases outside the gene matches. This CDR3 is built from 14 residues. CDR3 sequence: CASSFGGGGNEQYF. CDR3 nucleotides: TGCGCCAGCAGCTTCGGGGGGGGCGGGAACGAGCAGTACTTC.

This clonotype was seen only a few times. The chain carries TRBV7-9 and TRBJ1-2; D not resolved. CDR3 length: 13 residues. Trimming pared 2 bases from V and 4 bases from J, leaving 8 bases between. Germline assignment: CDR1 SEHNR and CDR2 FQNEAQ (reference sequence). CDR3 sequence: CASSLSKGYGYTF. CDR3 nucleotide sequence: TGTGCCAGCAGCTTATCAAAAGGCTATGGCTACACCTTC.

V usage is TRBV7-9 and J usage is TRBJ2-1; 11 positions match TRBD2. The J segment lost 6 bases and the V segment lost 3 bases, leaving 4 bases of the junction unmatched. Germline lookup yields CDR1 SEHNR and CDR2 FQNEAQ (reference sequence). The CDR3 runs 15 residues. Here the CDR3 reads CASSFNSGRANEQFF. DNA of the CDR3: TGTGCCAGCAGCTTTAATAGCGGGAGGGCCAATGAGCAGTTCTTC.

In this sample, this clonotype turned up many times. The gene calls are TRBV6-2 or TRBV6-3 and TRBJ2-1; 10 nucleotides match TRBD1. This CDR3 contains 15 residues. CDR1 is MNHEY and CDR2 is SVGEGT in the germline V gene. Trimming took 5 bases from V and 3 from J; bases not matched to a gene: 4. The CDR3 DNA is TGTGCCAGCAGTGCGACAGGGGGCTTCTACAATGAGCAGTTCTTC. Translated, it gives CASSATGGFYNEQFF.

As concerns this clonotype: Germline is not matched at one junction end, which may reflect a read error. The V and J genes are TRBV20-1 and TRBJ2-3, with D uncertain. The CDR3 length is 14 residues. Looked up from germline, CDR1 is DFQATT and CDR2 is SNEGSKA (reference sequence). The CDR3 loop reads CSARDLLSTDAQYF. DNA for the CDR3: TGCAGTGCTAGGGATCTCCTAAGCACAGATGCGCAGTATTTT.